Listed below are T cell receptor beta chains from one sample, sequenced in a study of cytomegalovirus exposure and HLA in healthy donors. This table comes from immunoSEQ multiplex PCR, and its TCRdb copy is limited to in-frame clones, with some not included. The top ten clones hold under 3% of a sample with 100,000 to 150,000 clones, about 80% of them seen once. The sample consisted of PBMCs. Receptors were obtained from a boy aged 2-15 years in good health and CMV-seronegative. Each CDR3 is given with its conserved first and last residue. The D gene is left open where the match is weak. The size entry is marked missing in some rows and otherwise reads once, few, many or a size class.

TRBJ1-4 | TRBV30 | - | - | CAWNRLANEKLFF | TGTGCCTGGAACAGGTTGGCTAATGAAAAACTGTTTTTT
TRBJ1-1 | TRBV27 | - | TRBD1 | CASLTGAEVNTEAFF | TGTGCCAGCCTAACAGGGGCGGAGGTGAACACTGAAGCTTTCTTT
TRBJ2-7 | TRBV4-2 | - | TRBD1 | CASSQDDGTGFNEQYF | TGTGCCAGCAGCCAAGATGATGGGACAGGGTTCAACGAGCAGTACTTC
TRBJ1-2 | TRBV28 | - | - | CASRSAGGGYTF | TGTGCCAGCAGATCCGCGGGGGGCGGGTACACCTTC
TRBJ2-1 | TRBV6-1 | few | TRBD2 | CASSEQGLAGLVGNNEQFF | TGTGCCAGCAGTGAGCAGGGACTAGCGGGACTGGTCGGAAACAATGAGCAGTTCTTC
TRBJ1-2 | TRBV6-4 | - | - | CASSDSIPPGNDGYTF | TGTGCCAGCAGTGACTCGATCCCACCAGGGAACGATGGCTACACCTTC
TRBJ2-3 | TRBV7-9 | few | - | CASSLGVGTGSTDTQYF | TGTGCCAGCAGCTTAGGGGTAGGGACTGGATCCACAGATACGCAGTATTTT
TRBJ1-3 | TRBV4-1 | - | TRBD1 | CASSHWTGRGNTIYF | TGCGCCAGCAGCCACTGGACAGGGAGGGGAAACACCATATATTTT
TRBJ2-1 | TRBV6-5 | few | TRBD2 | CASSYRTGTILDEQFF | TGTGCCAGCAGTTACCGAACCGGGACTATTCTGGATGAGCAGTTCTTC
TRBJ1-2 | TRBV5-4 | - | - | CASSLDRPNYGYTF | TGTGCCAGCAGCTTAGACAGACCTAACTATGGCTACACCTTC
TRBJ2-5 | TRBV9 | - | TRBD2 | CASSVGGGAGRETQYF | TGTGCCAGCAGCGTAGGCGGGGGGGCTGGTCGAGAGACCCAGTACTTC